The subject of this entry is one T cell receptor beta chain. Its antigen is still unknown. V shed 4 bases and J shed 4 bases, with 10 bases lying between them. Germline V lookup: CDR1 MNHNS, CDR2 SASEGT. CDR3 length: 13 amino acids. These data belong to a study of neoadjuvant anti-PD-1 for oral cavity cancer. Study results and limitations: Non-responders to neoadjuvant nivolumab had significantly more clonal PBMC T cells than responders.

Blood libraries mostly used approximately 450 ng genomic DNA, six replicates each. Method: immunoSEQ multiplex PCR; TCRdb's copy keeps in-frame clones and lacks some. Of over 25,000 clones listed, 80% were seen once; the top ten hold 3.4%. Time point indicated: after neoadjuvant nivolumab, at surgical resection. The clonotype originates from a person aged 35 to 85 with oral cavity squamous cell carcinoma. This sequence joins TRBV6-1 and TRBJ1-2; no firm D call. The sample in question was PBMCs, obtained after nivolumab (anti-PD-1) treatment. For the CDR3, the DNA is TGTGCCAGCAGTGCCTACGGGATCTATGGCTACACCTTC. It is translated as CASSAYGIYGYTF.